These T cell receptor beta chains were read from a single sample in a study of neoadjuvant nivolumab and ipilimumab in lung cancer. Generated by immunoSEQ multiplex PCR, the TCRdb table keeps only in-frame clones and is missing some. Of approximately 30,000 clones listed, over 75% are singletons. Sequences were derived from peripheral blood, sampled after neoadjuvant nivolumab, alone or with ipilimumab, at or shortly before surgery. These receptors were taken from an adult with non-small cell lung cancer. CDR3s include the opening cysteine and the closing phenylalanine or tryptophan. A D gene is named only where the DNA matches it firmly. Clone size is given for some rows only: seen once, a few or many times, or a class if the clone is expanded.

D	V	J	size	CDR3	DNA
TRBD2	TRBV19	TRBJ2-2	.	CASSIGTGGTGELFF	TGTGCCAGTAGTATCGGGACGGGGGGTACCGGGGAGCTGTTTTTT
.	TRBV5-1	TRBJ1-1	.	CASSPRKDMNTEAFF	TGCGCCAGCAGCCCCCGTAAAGACATGAACACTGAAGCTTTCTTT
.	TRBV6-5	TRBJ2-7	.	CASSNEGRGLDEQYF	TGTGCCAGCAGTAACGAGGGAAGGGGCTTAGACGAGCAGTACTTC
TRBD2	TRBV5-6	TRBJ2-1	.	CASSVLAGYNEQFF	TGTGCCAGCAGCGTACTAGCGGGATACAATGAGCAGTTCTTC
.	TRBV6-5	TRBJ1-1	.	CASSYSTRGNTEAFF	TGTGCCAGCAGTTACTCGACCAGGGGGAACACTGAAGCTTTCTTT
.	TRBV10-3	TRBJ1-2	.	CAISEGGANYGYTF	TGTGCCATCAGTGAGGGGGGAGCTAACTATGGCTACACCTTC
.	TRBV27	TRBJ1-1	.	CASSYRQANTEAFF	TGTGCCAGCAGTTACAGACAGGCGAACACTGAAGCTTTCTTT
.	TRBV14	TRBJ1-2	.	CASSQGFGYTF	TGTGCCAGCAGCCAGGGGTTTGGCTACACCTTC
TRBD1	TRBV9	TRBJ2-3	.	CASSPGTGEQYF	TGTGCCAGCAGCCCCGGGACAGGAGAGCAGTATTTT
.	TRBV5-6	TRBJ2-7	once	CASSRDFTSYEQYF	TGTGCCAGCAGCCGGGACTTTACCTCCTACGAGCAGTACTTC
.	TRBV28	TRBJ1-2	once	CASSFGGTYGYTF	TGTGCCAGCAGTTTCGGGGGGACGTATGGCTACACCTTC
TRBD2	TRBV2	TRBJ2-3	.	CASSGLAVTDTQYF	TGTGCCAGCAGTGGGCTAGCGGTGACAGATACGCAGTATTTT
.	TRBV28	TRBJ2-7	.	CASSFITTGTVSYEQYF	TGTGCCAGCAGTTTCATTACCACCGGGACGGTCTCCTACGAGCAGTACTTC
TRBD2	TRBV11-2	TRBJ2-5	few	CASSLTGGAFEETQYF	TGTGCCAGCAGCTTAACCGGGGGGGCCTTCGAAGAGACCCAGTACTTC
.	TRBV7-9	TRBJ2-5	few	CASSLFVPGRLQETQYF	TGTGCCAGCAGCTTATTCGTACCGGGGCGCCTCCAAGAGACCCAGTACTTC
.	TRBV7-8	TRBJ1-2	.	CASSAGRDRRPNYGYTF	TGTGCCAGCAGCGCCGGGAGAGACAGGAGGCCTAACTATGGCTACACCTTC
.	TRBV6-6	TRBJ2-5	.	CASSRTAQQETQYF	TGTGCCAGCAGCCGGACAGCTCAGCAAGAGACCCAGTACTTC
TRBD1	TRBV5-4	TRBJ2-2	once	CASSLSGTGNTGELFF	TGTGCCAGCAGCTTGTCTGGGACAGGGAACACCGGGGAGCTGTTTTTT
.	TRBV6-5	TRBJ1-3	few	CASSYEGISGNTIYF	TGTGCCAGCAGTTATGAAGGGATCTCTGGAAACACCATATATTTT
.	TRBV6-5	TRBJ2-2	.	CASSYQGSGELFF	TGTGCCAGCAGTTACCAGGGGTCCGGGGAGCTGTTTTTT
TRBD2	TRBV6-5	TRBJ2-5	.	CASSPGGWGETQYF	TGTGCCAGCAGCCCGGGGGGGTGGGGAGAGACCCAGTACTTC
.	TRBV2	TRBJ2-7	.	CASRGPGSYEQYF	TGTGCCAGCAGGGGTCCCGGCTCCTACGAGCAGTACTTC
TRBD1	TRBV5-6	TRBJ1-2	.	CASSRQGRYGYTF	TGTGCCAGCAGCCGACAGGGGAGGTATGGCTACACCTTC
TRBD1	TRBV7-6	TRBJ1-1	.	CASSFNRGSKAFF	TGTGCCAGCAGCTTCAACAGGGGATCGAAAGCTTTCTTT
.	TRBV14	TRBJ2-2	.	CASSQQESGELFF	TGTGCCAGCAGCCAACAGGAGTCCGGGGAGCTGTTTTTT
TRBD2	TRBV7-9	TRBJ2-3	.	CASSLLGLASDTQYF	TGTGCCAGCAGCTTACTGGGACTAGCCTCAGATACGCAGTATTTT
TRBD1	TRBV15	TRBJ2-1	.	CATSRPTKGANEQFF	TGTGCCACCAGCAGACCGACAAAGGGGGCCAATGAGCAGTTCTTC
TRBD2	TRBV7-6	TRBJ2-7	once	CASSPRTSGYEQYF	TGTGCCAGCAGCCCCCGGACTAGCGGTTACGAGCAGTACTTC
.	TRBV5-5	TRBJ2-3	.	CASSTGASTDTQYF	TGTGCCAGCAGCACCGGGGCCTCCACAGATACGCAGTATTTT
TRBD1	TRBV11-2	TRBJ1-1	once	CASSLQGGLTEAFF	TGTGCCAGCAGCCTCCAGGGGGGTTTAACTGAAGCTTTCTTT
.	TRBV19	TRBJ1-6	once	CASLPALNSPLHF	TGTGCCAGTCTCCCGGCGCTGAATTCACCCCTCCACTTT
.	TRBV4-3	TRBJ2-7	.	CASSQAPSGSGSYEQYF	TGCGCCAGCAGCCAAGCCCCAAGCGGGTCCGGGTCCTACGAGCAGTACTTC
.	TRBV5-6	TRBJ2-5	.	CASSLAGVETQYF	TGTGCCAGCAGCTTGGCCGGGGTAGAGACCCAGTACTTC
TRBD2	TRBV7-3	TRBJ2-7	once	CASSLTGTSGEEQYF	TGTGCCAGCAGCTTAACCGGGACTAGCGGGGAGGAGCAGTACTTC
.	TRBV14	TRBJ1-2	.	CASSLGTSGYGYTF	TGTGCCAGCAGCCTTGGGACAAGCGGCTATGGCTACACCTTC
.	TRBV5-1	TRBJ2-2	.	CASNEQGNTGELFF	TGCGCCAGCAACGAGCAGGGGAACACCGGGGAGCTGTTTTTT
TRBD1	TRBV28	TRBJ2-7	.	CASSFRQGTPSYEQYF	TGTGCCAGCAGTTTCCGACAGGGGACACCCTCCTACGAGCAGTACTTC
.	TRBV12-2	TRBJ2-7	once	CASRLALSRDGADEQYF	TGTGCAAGTCGCTTAGCTTTGTCCCGGGACGGGGCCGACGAGCAGTACTTC
TRBD1	TRBV5-4	TRBJ1-1	once	CASSVGQGTEAFF	TGTGCCAGCAGCGTAGGACAGGGGACTGAAGCTTTCTTT
.	TRBV6-5	TRBJ2-7	.	CASSQGSGDYEQYF	TGTGCCAGCAGTCAGGGATCCGGGGACTACGAGCAGTACTTC
.	TRBV2	TRBJ1-4	.	CASSDRNEKLFF	TGTGCCAGCAGTGACAGGAATGAAAAACTGTTTTTT
TRBD1	TRBV5-8	TRBJ2-5	once	CASSRGDRGQETQYF	TGTGCCAGCAGCAGGGGGGACAGGGGCCAAGAGACCCAGTACTTC
.	TRBV18	TRBJ2-7	.	CASSTGRDYEQYF	TGTGCCAGCTCTACAGGGAGGGACTACGAGCAGTACTTC
TRBD1	TRBV7-9	TRBJ1-1	.	CASSLGTATEAFF	TGTGCCAGCAGCTTGGGGACAGCCACTGAAGCTTTCTTT
TRBD2	TRBV5-1	TRBJ2-3	few	CASSLVAGVTDTQYF	TGCGCCAGCAGCTTGGTGGCGGGGGTCACAGATACGCAGTATTTT
.	TRBV14	TRBJ1-2	.	CASSPPGAGSRYGYTF	TGTGCCAGCAGCCCCCCGGGGGCAGGTAGCAGGTATGGCTACACCTTC
.	TRBV7-9	TRBJ1-1	.	CASSLARDGTEAFF	TGTGCCAGCAGCTTAGCGCGAGATGGCACTGAAGCTTTCTTT
.	TRBV6-5	TRBJ2-4	.	CASSYGGGLAKNIQYF	TGTGCCAGCAGTTACGGGGGCGGGCTAGCCAAAAACATTCAGTACTTC
.	TRBV11-3	TRBJ2-2	.	CASSLESQGARTGELFF	TGTGCCAGCAGCTTAGAAAGCCAGGGTGCCCGCACCGGGGAGCTGTTTTTT
.	TRBV7-9	TRBJ1-5	.	CASSLPQDGAQPQHF	TGTGCCAGCAGCCTCCCACAGGACGGCGCCCAGCCCCAGCATTTT